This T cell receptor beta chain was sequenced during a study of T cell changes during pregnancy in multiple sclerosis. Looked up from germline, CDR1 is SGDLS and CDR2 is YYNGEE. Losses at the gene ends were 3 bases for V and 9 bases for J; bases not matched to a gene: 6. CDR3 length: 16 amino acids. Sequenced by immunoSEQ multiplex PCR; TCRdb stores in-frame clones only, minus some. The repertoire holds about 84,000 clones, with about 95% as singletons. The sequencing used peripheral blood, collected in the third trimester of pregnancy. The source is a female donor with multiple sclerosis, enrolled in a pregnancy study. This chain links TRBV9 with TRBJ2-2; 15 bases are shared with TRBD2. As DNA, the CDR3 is TGTGCCAGCAGCGCCGGACTAGCGGGGGGGGTTTGGGAGCTGTTTTTT. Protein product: CASSAGLAGGVWELFF.